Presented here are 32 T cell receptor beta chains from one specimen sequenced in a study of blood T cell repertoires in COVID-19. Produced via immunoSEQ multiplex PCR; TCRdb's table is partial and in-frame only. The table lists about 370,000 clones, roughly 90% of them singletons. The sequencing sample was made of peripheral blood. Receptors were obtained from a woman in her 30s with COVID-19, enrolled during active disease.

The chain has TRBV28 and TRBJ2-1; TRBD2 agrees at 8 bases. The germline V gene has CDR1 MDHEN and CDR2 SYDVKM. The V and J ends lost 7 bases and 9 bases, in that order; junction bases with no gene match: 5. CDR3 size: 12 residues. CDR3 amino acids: CASTPGGREQFF. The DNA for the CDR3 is TGTGCCAGCACCCCGGGGGGGCGTGAGCAGTTCTTC.

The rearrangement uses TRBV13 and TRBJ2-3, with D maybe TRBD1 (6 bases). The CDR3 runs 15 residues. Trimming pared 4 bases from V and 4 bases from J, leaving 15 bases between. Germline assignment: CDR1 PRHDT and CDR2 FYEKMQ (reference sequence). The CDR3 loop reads CASSSAGEWADTQYF. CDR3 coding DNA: TGTGCCAGCAGCTCGGCAGGGGAGTGGGCAGATACGCAGTATTTT. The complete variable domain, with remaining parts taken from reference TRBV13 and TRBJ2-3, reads AAGVIQSPRHLIKEKRETATLKCYPIPRHDTVYWYQQGPGQDPQFLISFYEKMQSDKGSIPDRFSAQQFSDYHSELNMSSLELGDSALYFCASSSAGEWADTQYFGPGTRLTVL.

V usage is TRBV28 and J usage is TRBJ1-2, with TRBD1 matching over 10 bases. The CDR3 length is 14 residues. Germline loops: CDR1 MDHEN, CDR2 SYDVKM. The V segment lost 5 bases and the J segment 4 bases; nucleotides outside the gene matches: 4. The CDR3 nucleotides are TGTGCCAGCAGTCGGGACAGGGGCCCCTATGGCTACACCTTC. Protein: CASSRDRGPYGYTF.

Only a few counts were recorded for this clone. CDR3 nucleotide sequence: TGTGCCAGCAGTCGGGCAGGGGGCGTCTATGGCTACACCTTC. It specifies CASSRAGGVYGYTF. This chain joins TRBV7-9 and TRBJ1-2; 8 bases are shared with TRBD1. There are 14 residues in the CDR3. Per the germline V gene, CDR1 is SEHNR and CDR2 is FQNEAQ (reference sequence). V dropped 6 bases and J dropped 4; count of bases not matched to a gene: 7.

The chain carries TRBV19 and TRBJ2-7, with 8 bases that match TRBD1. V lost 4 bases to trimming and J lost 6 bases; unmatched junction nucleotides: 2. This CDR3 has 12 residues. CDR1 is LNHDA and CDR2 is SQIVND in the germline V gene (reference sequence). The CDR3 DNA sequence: TGTGCCAGTAGTAGGACAGGGTTCGAGCAGTACTTC. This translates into CASSRTGFEQYF.

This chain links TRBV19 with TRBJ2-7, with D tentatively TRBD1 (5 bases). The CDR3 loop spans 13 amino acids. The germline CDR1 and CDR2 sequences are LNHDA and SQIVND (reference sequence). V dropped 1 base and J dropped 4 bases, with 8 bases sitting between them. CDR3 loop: CASSIGTQYEQYF. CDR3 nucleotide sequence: TGTGCCAGTAGTATAGGGACACAATACGAGCAGTACTTC.

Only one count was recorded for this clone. Written as DNA, the CDR3 is TGTGCCAGAAGCCCCCGGGGATCAGAGACCCAGTACTTC. Protein product: CARSPRGSETQYF. V and J are TRBV7-5 and TRBJ2-5; the table's D call TRBD2 went unverified against the DNA. TRBV7-5 is a recognized pseudogene. This CDR3 comprises 13 residues.

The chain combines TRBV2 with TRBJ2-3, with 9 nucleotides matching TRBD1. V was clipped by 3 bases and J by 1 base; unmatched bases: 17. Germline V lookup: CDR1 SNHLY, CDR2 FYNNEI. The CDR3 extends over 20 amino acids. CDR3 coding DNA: TGTGCCAGCAGTGATGGGACAGGGTTTGGTATATCCGCTGGCACAGATACGCAGTATTTT. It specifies CASSDGTGFGISAGTDTQYF. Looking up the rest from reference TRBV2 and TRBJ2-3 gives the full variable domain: EPEVTQTPSHQVTQMGQEVILRCVPISNHLYFYWYRQILGQKVEFLVSFYNNEISEKSEIFDDQFSVERPDGSNFTLKIRSTKLEDSAMYFCASSDGTGFGISAGTDTQYFGPGTRLTVL.

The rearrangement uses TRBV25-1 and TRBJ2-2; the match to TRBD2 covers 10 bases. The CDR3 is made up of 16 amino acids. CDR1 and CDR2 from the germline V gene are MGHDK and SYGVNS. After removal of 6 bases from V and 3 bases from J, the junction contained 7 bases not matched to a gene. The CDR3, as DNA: TGTGCCAGCAGGCCCCTAGCGGGGGCCGACACCGGGGAGCTGTTTTTT. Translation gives CASRPLAGADTGELFF.

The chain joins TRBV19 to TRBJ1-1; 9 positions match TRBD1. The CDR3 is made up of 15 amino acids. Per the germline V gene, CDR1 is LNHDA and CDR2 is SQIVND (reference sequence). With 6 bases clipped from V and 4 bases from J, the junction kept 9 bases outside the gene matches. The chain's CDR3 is CASSPRTGVPTEAFF. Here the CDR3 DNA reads TGTGCCAGTAGCCCCCGGACAGGGGTCCCCACTGAAGCTTTCTTT. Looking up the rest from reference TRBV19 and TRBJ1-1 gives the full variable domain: DGGITQSPKYLFRKEGQNVTLSCEQNLNHDAMYWYRQDPGQGLRLIYYSQIVNDFQKGDIAEGYSVSREKKESFPLTVTSAQKNPTAFYLCASSPRTGVPTEAFFGQGTRLTVV.

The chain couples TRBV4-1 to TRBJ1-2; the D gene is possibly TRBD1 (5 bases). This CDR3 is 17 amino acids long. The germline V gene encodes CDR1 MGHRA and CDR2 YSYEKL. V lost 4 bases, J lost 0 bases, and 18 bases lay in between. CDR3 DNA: TGCGCCAGCAGCCCCGCCCGCAGAACAGGCCCTAACTATGGCTACACCTTC. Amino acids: CASSPARRTGPNYGYTF.

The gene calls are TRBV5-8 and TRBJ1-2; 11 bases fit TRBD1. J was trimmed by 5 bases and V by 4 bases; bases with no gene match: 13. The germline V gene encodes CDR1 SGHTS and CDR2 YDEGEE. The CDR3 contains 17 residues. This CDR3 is CASSPWIIGQGAYGYTF. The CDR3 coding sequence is TGTGCCAGCAGCCCTTGGATAATCGGACAGGGGGCTTATGGCTACACCTTC.

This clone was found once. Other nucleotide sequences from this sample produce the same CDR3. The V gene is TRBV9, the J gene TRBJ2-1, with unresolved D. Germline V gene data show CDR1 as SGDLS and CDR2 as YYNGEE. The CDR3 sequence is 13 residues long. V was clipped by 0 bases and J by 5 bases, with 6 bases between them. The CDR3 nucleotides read TGTGCCAGCAGCGTAGGAGGAGACAATGAGCAGTTCTTC. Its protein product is CASSVGGDNEQFF. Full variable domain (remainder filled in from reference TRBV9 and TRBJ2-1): DSGVTQTPKHLITATGQRVTLRCSPRSGDLSVYWYQQSLDQGLQFLIQYYNGEERAKGNILERFSAQQFPDLHSELNLSSLELGDSALYFCASSVGGDNEQFFGPGTRLTVL.

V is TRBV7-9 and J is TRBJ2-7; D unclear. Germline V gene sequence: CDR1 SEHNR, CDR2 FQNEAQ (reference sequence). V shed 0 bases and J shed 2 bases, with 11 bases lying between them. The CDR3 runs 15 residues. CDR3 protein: CASSLAPGSAYEQYF. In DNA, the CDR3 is TGTGCCAGCAGCTTAGCCCCCGGGTCGGCCTACGAGCAGTACTTC.

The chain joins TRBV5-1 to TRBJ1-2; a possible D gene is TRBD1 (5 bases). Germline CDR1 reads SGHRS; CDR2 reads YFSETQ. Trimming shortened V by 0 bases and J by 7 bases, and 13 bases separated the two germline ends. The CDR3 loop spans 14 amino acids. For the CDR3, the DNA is TGCGCCAGCAGCTTGGAATTTCCAGGGCTTGGCTACACCTTC. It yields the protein CASSLEFPGLGYTF.

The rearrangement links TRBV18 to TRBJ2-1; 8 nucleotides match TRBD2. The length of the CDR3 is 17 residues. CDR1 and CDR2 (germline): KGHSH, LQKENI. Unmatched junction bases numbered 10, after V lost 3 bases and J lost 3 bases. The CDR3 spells CASSPSSGGAFYNEQFF. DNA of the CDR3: TGTGCCAGCTCACCGAGTTCCGGGGGGGCTTTCTACAATGAGCAGTTCTTC. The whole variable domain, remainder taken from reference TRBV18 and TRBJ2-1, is NAGVMQNPRHLVRRRGQEARLRCSPMKGHSHVYWYRQLPEEGLKFMVYLQKENIIDESGMPKERFSAEFPKEGPSILRIQQVVRGDSAAYFCASSPSSGGAFYNEQFFGPGTRLTVL.

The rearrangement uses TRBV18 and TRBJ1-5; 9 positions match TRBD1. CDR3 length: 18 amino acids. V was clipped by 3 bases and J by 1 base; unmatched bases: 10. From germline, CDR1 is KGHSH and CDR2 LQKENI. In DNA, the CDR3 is TGTGCCAGCTCACCCTCCATGCAGGGACAGGGAAGCAATCAGCCCCAGCATTTT. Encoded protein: CASSPSMQGQGSNQPQHF.

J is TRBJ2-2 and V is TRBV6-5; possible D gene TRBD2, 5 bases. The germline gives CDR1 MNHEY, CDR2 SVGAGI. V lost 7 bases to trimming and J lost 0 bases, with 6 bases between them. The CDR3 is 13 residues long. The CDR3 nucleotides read TGTGCCAGCACCGGGGCGAACACCGGGGAGCTGTTTTTT. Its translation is CASTGANTGELFF.

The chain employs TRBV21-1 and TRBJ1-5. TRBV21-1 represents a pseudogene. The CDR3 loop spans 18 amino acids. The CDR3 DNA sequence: TGTGCCAGCAGCAAAGGCGGGGAGCCCACCCTTAGCAATCAGCCCCAGCATTTT. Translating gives CASSKGGEPTLSNQPQHF.

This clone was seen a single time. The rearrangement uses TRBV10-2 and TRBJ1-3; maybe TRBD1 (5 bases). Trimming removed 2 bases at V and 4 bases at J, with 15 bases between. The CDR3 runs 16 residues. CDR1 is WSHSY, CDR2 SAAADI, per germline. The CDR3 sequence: CASSEVEGVTGNTIYF. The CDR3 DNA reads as TGCGCCAGCAGTGAGGTAGAAGGGGTAACCGGAAACACCATATATTTT.

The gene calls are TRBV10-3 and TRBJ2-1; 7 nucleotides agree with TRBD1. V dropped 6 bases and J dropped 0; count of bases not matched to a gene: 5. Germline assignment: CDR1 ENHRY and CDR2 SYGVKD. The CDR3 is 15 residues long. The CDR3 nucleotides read TGTGCCATCAGCCCCGGGACAGCCTCCTACAATGAGCAGTTCTTC. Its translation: CAISPGTASYNEQFF.

CDR3 residues: CSAGGLAGANTGELFF. Here the CDR3 DNA reads TGCAGCGCCGGCGGACTAGCGGGCGCGAACACCGGGGAGCTGTTTTTT. The J gene is TRBJ2-2, the V gene TRBV29-1, with TRBD2 matching 11 bases. Trimming at V came to 7 bases and at J to 0 bases, leaving 7 bases not matched to a gene. The CDR3 runs 16 residues. From germline, CDR1 is SQVTM and CDR2 ANQGSEA.

The CDR3 loop reads CASSSQMNTEAFF. CDR3 in DNA: TGTGCCAGCAGCTCCCAGATGAACACTGAAGCTTTCTTT. This chain links TRBV11-2 with TRBJ1-1; D ambiguous. The germline V gene has CDR1 SGHAT and CDR2 FQNNGV. There are 13 residues in the CDR3. V was cut by 4 bases and J by 0 bases, with 6 bases left in between.

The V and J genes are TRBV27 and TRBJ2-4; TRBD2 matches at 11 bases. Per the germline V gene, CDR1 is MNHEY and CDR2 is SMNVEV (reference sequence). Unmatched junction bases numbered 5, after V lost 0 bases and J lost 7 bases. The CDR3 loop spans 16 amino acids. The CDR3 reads CASSLSPSGRPNIQYF. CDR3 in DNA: TGTGCCAGCAGTTTATCCCCTAGCGGGAGGCCCAACATTCAGTACTTC.

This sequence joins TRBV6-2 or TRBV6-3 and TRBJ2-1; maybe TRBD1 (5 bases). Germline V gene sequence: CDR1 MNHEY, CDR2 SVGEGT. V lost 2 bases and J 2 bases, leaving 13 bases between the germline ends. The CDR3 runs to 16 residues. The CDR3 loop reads CASSYRGPDTYNEQFF. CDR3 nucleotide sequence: TGTGCCAGCAGTTACAGGGGTCCCGATACCTACAATGAGCAGTTCTTC.

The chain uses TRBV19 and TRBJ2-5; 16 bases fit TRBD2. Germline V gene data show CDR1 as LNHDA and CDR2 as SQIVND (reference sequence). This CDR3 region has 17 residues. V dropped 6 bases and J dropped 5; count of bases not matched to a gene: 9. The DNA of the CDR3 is TGTGCCAGTAGCTCTCCGGGACTAGCGGGGGGGTTGGAGACCCAGTACTTC. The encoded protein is CASSSPGLAGGLETQYF.

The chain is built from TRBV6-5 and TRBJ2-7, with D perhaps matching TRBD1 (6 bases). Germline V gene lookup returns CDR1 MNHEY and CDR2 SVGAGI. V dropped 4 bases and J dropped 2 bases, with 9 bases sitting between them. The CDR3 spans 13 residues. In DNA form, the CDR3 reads TGTGCCAGCAGTTTCGAGGGGGCCTACGAGCAGTACGTC. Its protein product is CASSFEGAYEQYV.

CDR3 DNA sequence: TGTGCCAGCAGCCGGACAGGGGAGGGAGATACGCAGTATTTT. As protein: CASSRTGEGDTQYF. The V and J genes are TRBV7-9 and TRBJ2-3; 9 bases fit TRBD1. The CDR3 extends over 14 amino acids. V was pared by 5 bases and J by 5 bases, with 5 bases of the junction left unmatched. In germline, CDR1 is SEHNR, CDR2 FQNEAQ (reference sequence).

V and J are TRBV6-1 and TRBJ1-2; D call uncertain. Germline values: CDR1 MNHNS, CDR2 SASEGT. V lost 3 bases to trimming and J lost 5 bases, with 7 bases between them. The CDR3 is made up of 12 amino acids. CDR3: CASSDLRYGYTF. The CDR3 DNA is TGTGCCAGCAGTGACCTCCGGTATGGCTACACCTTC.

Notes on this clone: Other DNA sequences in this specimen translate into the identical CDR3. The CDR3 loop is CASSRGPGANVLTF. The CDR3 DNA follows: TGTGCCAGCTCACGAGGGCCTGGGGCCAACGTCCTGACTTTC. The chain combines TRBV18 with TRBJ2-6; D possibly corresponds to TRBD2 (5 bases). From germline, CDR1 is KGHSH and CDR2 LQKENI. The germline V and J ends were trimmed by 4 bases and 2 bases, with 6 bases remaining between them. This CDR3 region has 14 residues.

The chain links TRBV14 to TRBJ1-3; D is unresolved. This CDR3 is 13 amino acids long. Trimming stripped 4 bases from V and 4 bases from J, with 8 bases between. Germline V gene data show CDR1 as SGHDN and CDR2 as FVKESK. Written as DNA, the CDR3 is TGTGCCAGCAGCCGTCCTCCCGGAAACACCATATATTTT. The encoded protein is CASSRPPGNTIYF.

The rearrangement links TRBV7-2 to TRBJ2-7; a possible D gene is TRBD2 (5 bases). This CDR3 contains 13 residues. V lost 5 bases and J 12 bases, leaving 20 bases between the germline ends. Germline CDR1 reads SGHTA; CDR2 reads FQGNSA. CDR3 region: CASSPHPEGLRYF. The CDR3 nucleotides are TGTGCCAGCAGCCCTCACCCAGAGGGTCTTCGGTACTTC.